The rows below give T cell receptor beta chains drawn from one sample of a study of graft-versus-host responses after intestinal transplantation. Antigens for these TCRs are unknown. Measured with immunoSEQ multiplex PCR; TCRdb has only the in-frame clones, and not every one. The sample comprises tens of thousands of clones, roughly 90% of which are singletons, and 0.5% to 0.7% rests with the top ten. The sample was unstimulated CD4+ T cells sorted from spleen or lymph node cells, taken before transplant. These TCRs come from a human donor who was the organ donor for an intestinal transplant. The CDR3 runs from the conserved cysteine through the conserved F or W. The order of the fields is D gene, J gene, V gene, clone size, CDR3 protein, CDR3 DNA. The D gene is left open where the match is weak. Rows give clone size only sometimes, using once, few, many, or a class for an expanded clone.

TRBD2	TRBJ2-1	TRBV2	NA	CASTFRTGGYNEQFF	TGTGCCAGCACCTTTCGTACGGGAGGGTACAATGAGCAGTTCTTC
TRBD1	TRBJ1-4	TRBV5-5	NA	CASSPSQGAGNEKLFF	TGTGCCAGCAGCCCCTCGCAGGGGGCGGGGAACGAAAAACTGTTTTTT
NA	TRBJ2-5	TRBV6-6	NA	CASTRLGTQYF	TGTGCCAGCACCCGTCTAGGGACCCAGTACTTC
TRBD2	TRBJ2-5	TRBV7-2	NA	CASSPQGLLAGGQETQYF	TGTGCCAGCAGCCCCCAAGGGCTTCTAGCGGGGGGCCAAGAGACCCAGTACTTC
TRBD2	TRBJ2-7	TRBV5-1	NA	CASSLGGASGKFYEQYF	TGCGCCAGCAGCTTGGGTGGGGCTAGCGGGAAGTTCTACGAGCAGTACTTC
NA	TRBJ1-2	TRBV19	NA	CASSIGRVGYGYTF	TGTGCCAGTAGTATCGGCAGGGTGGGCTATGGCTACACCTTC
TRBD1	TRBJ2-4	TRBV6-6	NA	CASSSSDRGSIQYF	TGTGCCAGCAGTTCCTCCGACAGGGGGAGCATTCAGTACTTC
TRBD2	TRBJ2-3	TRBV2	NA	CASSEGGGARPTTQYF	TGTGCCAGCAGTGAAGGGGGAGGGGCCCGGCCGACTACGCAGTATTTT
TRBD1	TRBJ2-7	TRBV7-8	NA	CASGYRGWDEQYF	TGTGCCAGCGGATACAGGGGTTGGGACGAGCAGTACTTC
NA	TRBJ1-1	TRBV6-1	NA	CASNHPRVPNTEAFF	TGTGCCAGCAATCATCCCCGGGTGCCTAACACTGAAGCTTTCTTT
NA	TRBJ1-5	TRBV6-1	few	CASSEQGNQPQHF	TGTGCCAGCAGTGAACAGGGAAATCAGCCCCAGCATTTT
TRBD1	TRBJ1-3	TRBV18	NA	CASSPDRASSGNTIYF	TGTGCCAGCTCACCGGACAGGGCGAGCTCTGGAAACACCATATATTTT
TRBD1	TRBJ2-7	TRBV28	NA	CASSSTGFYEQYF	TGTGCCAGCAGTTCGACAGGGTTCTACGAGCAGTACTTC
TRBD1	TRBJ1-2	TRBV28	once	CASSLNRGEGYTF	TGTGCCAGCAGTTTAAACAGGGGTGAGGGCTACACCTTC
TRBD1	TRBJ1-4	TRBV28	NA	CASSPGGVEKLFF	TGTGCCAGCAGTCCAGGGGGAGTCGAAAAACTGTTTTTT
NA	TRBJ2-7	TRBV2	NA	CASNLQIQSSYEQYF	TGTGCCAGCAACCTACAGATTCAAAGCTCCTACGAGCAGTACTTC
NA	TRBJ1-2	TRBV5-1	NA	CASSWETGTPTNYGYTF	TGCGCCAGCAGCTGGGAAACCGGGACACCAACGAACTATGGCTACACCTTC
TRBD2	TRBJ2-1	TRBV28	NA	CASTGRVAGGSYNEQFF	TGTGCCAGCACAGGTAGGGTAGCGGGAGGCAGCTACAATGAGCAGTTCTTC
TRBD1	TRBJ2-1	TRBV2	NA	CASRPDGQGWNEQFF	TGTGCCAGCAGACCGGACGGACAGGGGTGGAATGAGCAGTTCTTC
NA	TRBJ2-7	TRBV18	NA	CASSPVVTSGEQYF	TGTGCCAGCTCACCAGTCGTCACGAGCGGCGAGCAGTACTTC
TRBD1	TRBJ1-2	TRBV7-9	NA	CASSMNWDSAFNYGYTF	TGTGCCAGCAGCATGAACTGGGACAGCGCCTTTAACTATGGCTACACCTTC
TRBD1	TRBJ1-1	TRBV7-9	once	CASSAQGKNTEAFF	TGTGCCAGCAGCGCACAGGGGAAGAACACTGAAGCTTTCTTT
TRBD1	TRBJ2-7	TRBV6-1	NA	CASSEAGTGYYEQYF	TGTGCCAGCAGTGAAGCCGGGACAGGGTACTACGAGCAGTACTTC